This T cell receptor beta chain was sequenced for a study of cytomegalovirus exposure and HLA in healthy donors. The PCR ran on 60 Vbeta and 13 Jbeta primers. Produced via immunoSEQ multiplex PCR; TCRdb's table is partial and in-frame only. This table holds around 80,000 clones, over 75% found once. A few counts support this clone. The antigen is not known. Study-level results: A later analysis showed HLA-associated TCR beta chains outstripping equally common others in clonal expansion. A prior analysis recorded that most TCR beta V segments were productive about 90% or about 30% of the time.

CDR3 size: 18 residues. CDR1 and CDR2 (germline): LGHNA, YNFKEQ. J was trimmed by 3 bases and V by 1 base; bases with no gene match: 10. The genes are TRBV4-2 and TRBJ2-7; TRBD2 agrees at 12 bases. Specimen: PBMCs. This sequence originates from a female donor in good health and CMV-seronegative. CDR3 nucleotides: TGTGCCAGCAGCCAAGCTAGCGGGAGGGCCTGGGGGGACTACGAGCAGTACTTC. Translated: CASSQASGRAWGDYEQYF.